The rows below give T cell receptor beta chains drawn from one sample of a study of siplizumab effects on memory and regulatory T cells. TCRdb's table, derived via immunoSEQ multiplex PCR, lists solely in-frame clones and lacks some. The table lists approximately 68,000 clones, roughly nine tenths of them singletons. Sequences were obtained from CD8+ T cells sorted from blood. These receptors were taken from a human donor in good health. CDR3s include the opening cysteine and the closing phenylalanine or tryptophan. The D gene is left open where the match is weak. Some rows have no size entry. The others give once, few or many, or a class for an expanded clone.

NA	TRBV19	TRBJ1-2	NA	TGTGCCAGTAGTCAAGAGTTGGAAGGCTACACCTTC	CASSQELEGYTF
once	TRBV5-5	TRBJ2-7	TRBD1	TGTGCCAGCAGCGACCCCGGGACAGGGAGCGAGCAGTACTTC	CASSDPGTGSEQYF
once	TRBV6-5	TRBJ1-1	NA	TGTGCCAGCAGACTTTCGGGGAACACTGAAGCTTTCTTT	CASRLSGNTEAFF
once	TRBV6-4	TRBJ2-1	NA	TGTGCCAGCAGTGACCAGCCGGGCCGCTACAATGAGCAGTTCTTC	CASSDQPGRYNEQFF
NA	TRBV19	TRBJ2-1	TRBD2	TGTGCCAGTAGTACTAGCGGGGGATACAATGAGCAGTTCTTC	CASSTSGGYNEQFF
few	TRBV19	TRBJ1-1	NA	TGTGCCAGTAGTATAGCCTGGTTGAACACTGAAGCTTTCTTT	CASSIAWLNTEAFF
NA	TRBV5-4	TRBJ1-6	NA	TGTGCCAGCAGCTCGGGCACACTACGGGACGGGGGACCAAATTCACCCCTCCACTTT	CASSSGTLRDGGPNSPLHF
NA	TRBV15	TRBJ2-5	NA	TGTGCCACCAGCAGAGACTCGCTGGGTAGGCCCCAAGAGACCCAGTACTTC	CATSRDSLGRPQETQYF
NA	TRBV7-6	TRBJ2-7	TRBD2	TGTGCCAGCAGCTGGACTCTAGCGGGGGGAATGGGCGAGCAGTACTTC	CASSWTLAGGMGEQYF
NA	TRBV27	TRBJ2-7	TRBD1	TGTGCCAGCAGTTATCAAAAATTGGGACAGCTATCTATAGAGCAGTACTTC	CASSYQKLGQLSIEQYF
NA	TRBV2	TRBJ2-7	TRBD2	TGTGCCAGCAAAGACGGGGGGACCCCATACGAGCAGTACTTC	CASKDGGTPYEQYF
NA	TRBV20-1	TRBJ2-1	NA	TGCAGTGCTCTCGGCGATGAGCAGTTCTTC	CSALGDEQFF
NA	TRBV19	TRBJ2-3	NA	TGTGCCAGTAGTATATGGGTGGACCACACAGATACGCAGTATTTT	CASSIWVDHTDTQYF
few	TRBV5-3	TRBJ1-3	NA	TGTGCCAGCAGCTTGTTAAACACCATATATTTT	CASSLLNTIYF
NA	TRBV27	TRBJ2-7	NA	TGTGCCAGCAGCCATTCGAGCGACTACGAGCAGTACTTC	CASSHSSDYEQYF
NA	TRBV6-5	TRBJ1-2	NA	TGTGCCAGCAGTTACTTCCAGGGCGAAAATGGCTACACCTTC	CASSYFQGENGYTF
NA	TRBV6-4	TRBJ2-1	TRBD2	TGTGCCAGCAGTGTGCGGGAGGGGAGCTCCTACAATGAGCAGTTCTTC	CASSVREGSSYNEQFF
NA	TRBV5-4	TRBJ2-7	NA	TGTGCCAGCAGCAGCTCCTACGAGCAGTACTTC	CASSSSYEQYF
NA	TRBV21-1	TRBJ2-7	NA	TGTGCCAGCAGCAAAAGGGGCCCGGCACGGGCGGGGGGGTTAATAGGGCAGTACTTC	CASSKRGPARAGGLIGQYF
NA	TRBV6-5	TRBJ2-7	NA	TGTGCCAGCAGCCAAGACAGTTACGAGCAGTACTTC	CASSQDSYEQYF
NA	TRBV2	TRBJ2-7	TRBD2	TGTGCCAGCAGTGTGGTAGCGGGAGTGAGGGTCGAGCAGTACTTC	CASSVVAGVRVEQYF
NA	TRBV27	TRBJ2-2	TRBD2	TGTGCCAGCACCTCGGGAGCGGGAGTCGGCACCGGGGAGCTGTTTTTT	CASTSGAGVGTGELFF